This T cell receptor (beta chain) was identified during a study of CD8+ T cells in alopecia areata. The authors extracted RNA and reverse transcribed it into cDNA as the sequencing template. TCRdb's table, derived via immunoSEQ multiplex PCR, lists solely in-frame clones and lacks some. The sample lists 13,000 to 15,000 clones, 45% to 60% seen once, with approximately 3.6% in the top ten. Researchers sorted CD4+ cells into CD25+CD127- cells for several patients. Trimming shortened V by 0 bases and J by 1 base, and 8 bases separated the two germline ends. CDR1 and CDR2 (germline): SGHRS, YFSETQ. The CDR3 consists of 15 residues. Study-wide results and caveats: For lesional scalp, especially alopecia totalis/universalis, clonality was higher than in normal scalp.

This clone appeared a single time. Its matching antigen is unknown. The rearrangement links TRBV5-1 to TRBJ2-4; a weak D match, TRBD1 (5 bases). Sequencing was carried out using CD4+ Tregs sorted from blood. This receptor was obtained from a human donor with alopecia areata. The CDR3 bases are TGCGCCAGCAGCTTGGAGGGGCGTGCCAAAAACATTCAGTACTTC. Its protein is CASSLEGRAKNIQYF.